This T cell receptor beta chain was identified in a study of blood T cell repertoires in COVID-19. Background on the study: Sample material is recorded as cDNA or gDNA derived from T cells, B-cell-depleted T cells, or PBMCs.

Source study methods: Reference gene primer amplification yielded estimated nucleated cell counts. The method was immunoSEQ multiplex PCR; TCRdb's version includes in-frame clones alone and lacks a portion of them. V and J calls and clone size are copied from that table; D and trimming were computed from the DNA. This sample has over 200,000 clones, with 88% found just once. The CDR3 contains 13 residues. V shed 6 bases and J shed 6 bases, with 13 bases lying between them. CDR1 is ENHRY, CDR2 SYGVKD, per germline. In terms of age and location, participants ranged from roughly 18 to 95 years and lived in about 25 US areas. Only one count was recorded for this clone.

The specimen was PBMCs or T cells enriched from blood (not recorded which). This sequence joins TRBV10-3 and TRBJ2-3; perhaps TRBD2 as D (6 bases). The sequence derives from a woman between 40 and 55 years old with acute COVID-19. The CDR3 sequence: CAIRSDRGDTQYF. The CDR3 DNA reads TGTGCCATCAGATCAGACCGGGGGGATACGCAGTATTTT.